The rows below give T cell receptor beta chains drawn from one sample of a study of blood T cell repertoires in COVID-19. The method was immunoSEQ multiplex PCR; TCRdb's version includes in-frame clones alone and lacks a portion of them. The sample yields 300,000 to 400,000 clones, roughly 87% seen once. Material: peripheral blood. The receptors here all came from a man aged 25-40 years with COVID-19, enrolled during active disease. CDR3s include the opening cysteine and the closing phenylalanine or tryptophan. The D gene is left open where the match is weak. Size tells how often a clone was seen (once, few, many) or the class of an expanded clone, and some rows leave it out.

j_gene	len	d_gene	v_gene	abundance	CDR3nt	CDR3aa
TRBJ2-1	15	TRBD2	TRBV7-3	once	TGTGCCAGCAGCCAAAGCGGGAGCACCTACAATGAGCAGTTCTTC	CASSQSGSTYNEQFF
TRBJ1-1	16	.	TRBV3-1/TRBV3-2	.	TGTGCCAGCAGCCAAGCCTCTCGCGGGGTGAACACTGAAGCTTTCTTT	CASSQASRGVNTEAFF
TRBJ1-2	15	TRBD1	TRBV5-1	.	TGCGCCAGCAGCCACTCACAGGGGGCCTTCTATGGCTACACCTTC	CASSHSQGAFYGYTF
TRBJ1-2	14	.	TRBV5-1	.	TGCGCCAGCAGCTTGGTTACAGGGAACTATGGCTACACCTTC	CASSLVTGNYGYTF
TRBJ1-1	16	.	TRBV24-1	.	TGTGCCACCAGTGACGCCCAAGGGGGACCGAACACTGAAGCTTTCTTT	CATSDAQGGPNTEAFF
TRBJ2-2	17	.	TRBV5-5	.	TGTGCCAGCAGCCGCATCTCCGGGTCTTCCAACACCGGGGAGCTGTTTTTT	CASSRISGSSNTGELFF
TRBJ1-2	13	.	TRBV18	.	TGTGCCAGCTCACAACAAGAGGACTATGGCTACACCTTC	CASSQQEDYGYTF
TRBJ2-3	15	TRBD1	TRBV24-1	.	TGTGCCACCAGTACTGGACAGGGCGACACAGATACGCAGTATTTT	CATSTGQGDTDTQYF
TRBJ1-5	14	TRBD1	TRBV27	.	TGTGCCAGCAGTTTCGGACAGGGGGCTTGGCCCCAGCATTTT	CASSFGQGAWPQHF
TRBJ1-2	15	TRBD1	TRBV7-9	.	TGTGCCAGCAGCTTAGCGCCGGGACAGGGGATGGGCTACACCTTC	CASSLAPGQGMGYTF
TRBJ1-4	16	TRBD1	TRBV9	.	TGTGCCAGCAGCCCTTTACAGGGGCTGGGTAATGAAAAACTGTTTTTT	CASSPLQGLGNEKLFF